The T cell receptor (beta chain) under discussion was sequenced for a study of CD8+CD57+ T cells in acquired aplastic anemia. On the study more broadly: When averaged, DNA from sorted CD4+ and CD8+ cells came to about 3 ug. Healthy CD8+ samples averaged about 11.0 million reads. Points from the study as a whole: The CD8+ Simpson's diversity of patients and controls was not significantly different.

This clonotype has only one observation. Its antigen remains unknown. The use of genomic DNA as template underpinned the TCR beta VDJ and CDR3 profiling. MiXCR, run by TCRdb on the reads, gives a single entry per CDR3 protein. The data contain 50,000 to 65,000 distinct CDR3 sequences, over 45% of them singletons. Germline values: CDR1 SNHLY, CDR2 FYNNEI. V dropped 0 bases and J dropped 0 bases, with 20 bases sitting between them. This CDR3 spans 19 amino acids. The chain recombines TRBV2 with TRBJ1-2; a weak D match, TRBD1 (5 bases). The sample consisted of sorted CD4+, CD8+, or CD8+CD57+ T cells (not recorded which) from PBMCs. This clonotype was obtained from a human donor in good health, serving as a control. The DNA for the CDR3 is TGTGCCAGCAGTGAAGCGGGCCCGGGCAGGGCCCTAGCTAACTATGGCTACACCTTC. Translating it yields CASSEAGPGRALANYGYTF. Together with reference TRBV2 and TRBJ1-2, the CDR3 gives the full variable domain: EPEVTQTPSHQVTQMGQEVILRCVPISNHLYFYWYRQILGQKVEFLVSFYNNEISEKSEIFDDQFSVERPDGSNFTLKIRSTKLEDSAMYFCASSEAGPGRALANYGYTFGSGTRLTVV.